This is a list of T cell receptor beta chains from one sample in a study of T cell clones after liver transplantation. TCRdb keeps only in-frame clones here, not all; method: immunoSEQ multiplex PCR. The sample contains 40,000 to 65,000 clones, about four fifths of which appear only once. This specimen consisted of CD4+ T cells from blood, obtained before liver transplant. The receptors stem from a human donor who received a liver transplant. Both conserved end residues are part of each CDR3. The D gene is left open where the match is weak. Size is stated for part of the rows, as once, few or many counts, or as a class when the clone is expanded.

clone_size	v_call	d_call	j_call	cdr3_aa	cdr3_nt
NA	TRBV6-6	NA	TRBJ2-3	CASSYPEGSTDTQYF	TGTGCCAGCAGTTACCCGGAGGGGAGCACAGATACGCAGTATTTT
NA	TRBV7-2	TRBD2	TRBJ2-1	CASSPIAGGAEQFF	TGTGCCAGCAGCCCGATAGCGGGGGGTGCTGAGCAGTTCTTC
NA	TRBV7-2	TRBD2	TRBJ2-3	CASSLEGLAGGTDTQYF	TGTGCCAGCAGCTTAGAGGGACTAGCGGGAGGGACAGATACGCAGTATTTT
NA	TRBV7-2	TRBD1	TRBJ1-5	CASSPGTANQPQHF	TGTGCCAGCAGCCCAGGGACAGCCAATCAGCCCCAGCATTTT
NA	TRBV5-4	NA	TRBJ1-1	CASSAREKNTEAFF	TGTGCCAGCAGTGCGAGGGAAAAGAACACTGAAGCTTTCTTT
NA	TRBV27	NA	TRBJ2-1	CASSLTPGVLSRHNEQFF	TGTGCCAGCAGCCTTACGCCCGGCGTGCTCTCTCGCCACAATGAGCAGTTCTTC
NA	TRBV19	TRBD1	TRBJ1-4	CASRDRGNEKLFF	TGTGCCAGTAGGGACAGGGGGAATGAAAAACTGTTTTTT
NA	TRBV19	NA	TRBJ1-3	CASSGSSGNTIYF	TGTGCCAGTTCCGGTTCCTCTGGAAACACCATATATTTT
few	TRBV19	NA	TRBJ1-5	CASSIGSGRVQPQHF	TGTGCCAGTAGTATTGGTTCCGGGAGGGTCCAGCCCCAGCATTTT
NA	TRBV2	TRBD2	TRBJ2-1	CASSVLAGGRDEQFF	TGTGCCAGCAGTGTCCTAGCGGGAGGCAGGGATGAGCAGTTCTTC
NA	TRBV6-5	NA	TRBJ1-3	CASSYSLATTGNTIYF	TGTGCCAGCAGTTACTCCTTGGCCACGACTGGAAACACCATATATTTT
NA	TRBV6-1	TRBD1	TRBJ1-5	CASRQGVSQPQHF	TGTGCCAGCAGACAGGGGGTCAGTCAGCCCCAGCATTTT
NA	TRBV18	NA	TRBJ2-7	CASSRLSQYEQYF	TGTGCCAGCTCACGGTTGTCACAGTACGAGCAGTACTTC
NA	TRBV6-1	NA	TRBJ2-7	CASSASSRASYEQYF	TGTGCCAGCAGTGCTTCTAGCCGCGCCTCCTACGAGCAGTACTTC
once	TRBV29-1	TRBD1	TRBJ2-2	CSVKTGGTWTGELFF	TGCAGCGTAAAGACAGGGGGCACTTGGACCGGGGAGCTGTTTTTT
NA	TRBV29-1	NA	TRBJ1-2	CSVEIQSRGYTF	TGCAGCGTTGAAATCCAGAGCAGAGGCTACACCTTC
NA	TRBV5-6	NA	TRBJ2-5	CASSPWAGRRGQETQYF	TGTGCCAGCAGCCCTTGGGCAGGGCGGAGGGGGCAAGAGACCCAGTACTTC
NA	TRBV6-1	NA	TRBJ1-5	CASKGISNQPQHF	TGTGCCAGCAAGGGCATAAGCAATCAGCCCCAGCATTTT
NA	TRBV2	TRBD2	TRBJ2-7	CASSDGTTASGEQYF	TGTGCCAGCAGTGACGGGACTACCGCCTCGGGTGAGCAGTACTTC
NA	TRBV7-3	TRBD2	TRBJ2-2	CASSSGANTGELFF	TGTGCCAGCTCTAGCGGGGCGAACACCGGGGAGCTGTTTTTT
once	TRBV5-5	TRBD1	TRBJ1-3	CASSSTGDGNTIYF	TGTGCCAGCAGCTCGACAGGGGACGGAAACACCATATATTTT
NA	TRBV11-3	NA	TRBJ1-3	CASSLAGQHSGNTIYF	TGTGCCAGCAGCTTAGCCGGACAGCACTCTGGAAACACCATATATTTT
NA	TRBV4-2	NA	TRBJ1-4	CASSQAGTSRSTNEKLFF	TGTGCCAGCAGCCAAGCCGGGACATCGAGGTCAACTAATGAAAAACTGTTTTTT
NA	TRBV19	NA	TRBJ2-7	CTSSMGSHYEQYF	TGTACCAGTAGTATGGGCTCTCACTACGAGCAGTACTTC
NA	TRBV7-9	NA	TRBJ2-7	CASSSQGGSYEQYF	TGTGCCAGCAGCTCGCAAGGAGGCTCCTACGAGCAGTACTTC
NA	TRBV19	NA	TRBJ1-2	CASSNNVRAGRDYGYTF	TGTGCCAGTAGTAACAATGTCCGGGCAGGTCGTGACTATGGCTACACCTTC
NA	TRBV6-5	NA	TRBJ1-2	CASTERAGLGYTF	TGTGCCAGCACCGAAAGGGCGGGTCTCGGCTACACCTTC
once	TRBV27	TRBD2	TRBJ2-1	CASSQVLASHEQFF	TGTGCCAGCAGTCAAGTACTAGCGTCCCATGAGCAGTTCTTC
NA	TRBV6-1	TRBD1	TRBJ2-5	CASSEVTGWGETQYF	TGTGCCAGCAGTGAAGTGACAGGGTGGGGAGAGACCCAGTACTTC
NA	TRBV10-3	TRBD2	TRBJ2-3	CAISEGLAGWDTQYF	TGTGCCATCAGTGAGGGACTAGCGGGGTGGGATACGCAGTATTTT
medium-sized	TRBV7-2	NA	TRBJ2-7	CASSPGGTEAYEQYF	TGTGCCAGCAGCCCCGGGGGGACAGAAGCTTACGAGCAGTACTTC
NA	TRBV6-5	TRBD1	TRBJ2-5	CASSLTGSETQYF	TGTGCCAGCAGTTTGACAGGGAGTGAGACCCAGTACTTC
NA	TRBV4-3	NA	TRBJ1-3	CASSQVRGGSGNTIYF	TGCGCCAGCAGCCAAGTTAGGGGAGGCTCTGGAAACACCATATATTTT
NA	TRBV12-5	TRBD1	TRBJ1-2	CASVMTGYGYTF	TGTGCTAGTGTTATGACAGGGTATGGCTACACCTTC
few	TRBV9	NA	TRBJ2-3	CASSLTTRSGPSATDTQYF	TGTGCCAGCAGCTTAACGACTAGGTCCGGTCCTTCCGCAACAGATACGCAGTATTTT
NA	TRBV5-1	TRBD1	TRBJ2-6	CASSSTDRGRAGANVLTF	TGCGCCAGCAGCTCAACGGACAGGGGGCGGGCTGGGGCCAACGTCCTGACTTTC
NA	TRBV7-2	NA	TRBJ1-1	CASSPPGDTNTEAFF	TGTGCCAGCAGCCCCCCTGGGGACACGAACACTGAAGCTTTCTTT
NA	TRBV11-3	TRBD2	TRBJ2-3	CASSLGTSGGAPDTQYF	TGTGCCAGCAGCCTCGGGACTAGCGGGGGGGCCCCAGATACGCAGTATTTT
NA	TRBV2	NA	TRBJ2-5	CATGMGGTGQETQYF	TGTGCCACAGGGATGGGCGGGACGGGGCAAGAGACCCAGTACTTC
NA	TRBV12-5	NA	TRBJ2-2	CASGLVPGTTGELFF	TGTGCTAGTGGTTTGGTTCCCGGAACCACCGGGGAGCTGTTTTTT